This TCR beta chain stems from a study of blood T cell repertoires in COVID-19. About the study: The study drew acute and convalescent COVID-19 samples from the United States, Italy and Spain. Nucleic acid was either cDNA or gDNA, and it came from T cells, B-cell-depleted T cells, or PBMCs.

This table comes from immunoSEQ multiplex PCR, and its TCRdb copy is limited to in-frame clones, with some not included. Of 90,000 or so clones in the sample, over 80% were seen once. The sample comprised peripheral blood. This receptor was identified in a human donor in a cohort sampled during active COVID-19.

The CDR3 nucleotides are TGTGCCAGCAGCGCTGGGACAGGTCGCTACGAGCAGTACTTC. Its protein is CASSAGTGRYEQYF. The chain joins TRBV9 to TRBJ2-7; the match to TRBD1 covers 8 bases. Germline CDR1 and CDR2: SGDLS and YYNGEE. V shed 3 bases, J shed 3 bases, and the junction held 5 bases outside the gene matches. CDR3 size: 14 residues.